This entry concerns a single T cell receptor (beta chain). Its target is unknown. The CDR3 length is 14 residues. V was trimmed by 4 bases and J by 5 bases, leaving 12 bases between them. Per germline, CDR1 LGHNA and CDR2 YSLEER. The sample belongs to a study of CD8 T cells in Susac syndrome. Findings and caveats of the study: The study's TCR sequencing and HLA analysis drew on a certain number of individuals. That number was acknowledged as relatively small. Clonal expansion of Susac CD8+ cells peaked in TEMRA cells, and it also peaked in active patients. In total CD8+ repertoires, over 15 Susac-specific public clones were found, and CD8+ TEMRA repertoires had roughly five.

Random-hexamer reverse transcription was applied to roughly 0.5 to 1 ug RNA. With immunoSEQ multiplex PCR, TCR beta CDR3 was amplified across 54 Vbeta and 13 Jbeta. MiXCR, applied by TCRdb to the immunoSEQ multiplex PCR reads, yields one record per CDR3 protein. The sample records 100,000 to 150,000 distinct CDR3 sequences, more than 90% being singletons. This clonotype was obtained from a human donor with Susac syndrome. Sequencing input: CD8+ T cells from PBMCs. This chain joins TRBV4-3 and TRBJ2-1, with D possibly being TRBD1 (6 bases). CDR3 sequence reads: CASSRGPGDNEQFF. The CDR3 coding sequence is TGCGCCAGCAGCCGGGGGCCTGGGGACAATGAGCAGTTCTTC.